These 29 T cell receptor beta chains were all obtained from the same sample, sequenced in a study of blood T cell repertoires in COVID-19. Repertoires were generated with immunoSEQ multiplex PCR, while TCRdb's copy carries only in-frame clones and drops some. The sample shows 150,000 to 200,000 clones, around 85% of them seen only once. The sequencing input was peripheral blood. The receptors were sampled from a man between 45 and 60 years old with active or convalescent COVID-19.

V usage is TRBV18 and J usage is TRBJ1-6; TRBD1 matches at 11 bases. There are 16 residues in the CDR3. J was trimmed by 7 bases and V by 4 bases; bases with no gene match: 6. Looked up from germline, CDR1 is KGHSH and CDR2 is LQKENI. This CDR3 reads CASSQRDRGINSPLHF. The CDR3 DNA reads as TGTGCCAGCTCACAACGGGACAGGGGGATCAATTCACCCCTCCACTTT.

The chain links TRBV5-4 to TRBJ2-1; D is possibly TRBD1 (6 bases). Germline CDR1 and CDR2: SGHNT and YYREEE (reference sequence). V was cut by 3 bases and J by 2 bases, with 12 bases left in between. The CDR3 loop spans 15 amino acids. CDR3 sequence (DNA): TGTGCCAGCAGCTCGGGTTGGGGGCCCTACAATGAGCAGTTCTTC. It yields the protein CASSSGWGPYNEQFF.

This sequence joins TRBV5-6 and TRBJ2-2; TRBD1 aligns across 9 bases. CDR1 and CDR2 from the germline V gene are SGHDT and YYEEEE. Unmatched junction bases numbered 8, after V lost 6 bases and J lost 5 bases. The CDR3 contains 15 residues. The CDR3 spells CASTRGDRVTGELFF. CDR3 sequence (DNA): TGTGCCAGCACCCGCGGGGACAGGGTGACCGGGGAGCTGTTTTTT.

The chain has TRBV4-1 and TRBJ1-2; D is unresolved. The CDR3 has 14 amino acids. The V gene lost 0 bases and the J gene lost 3 bases, with 8 bases spanning the gap. Germline assignment: CDR1 MGHRA and CDR2 YSYEKL. The CDR3 nucleotides are TGCGCCAGCAGCCAAGAGGGCAGATACTATGGCTACACCTTC. Protein product: CASSQEGRYYGYTF.

This clone was seen only a few times. V usage is TRBV4-2 and J usage is TRBJ2-2, with a tentative D call TRBD2 (6 bases). Per germline, CDR1 LGHNA and CDR2 YNFKEQ. Trimming cost V 1 base and J 7 bases, with 19 bases left between them. The CDR3 is 17 residues long. CDR3 nucleotides: TGTGCCAGCAGCCAAGCTGGAGGGAACTTTGGGGGCGGGGAGCTGTTTTTT. Residues: CASSQAGGNFGGGELFF.

V and J are TRBV5-4 and TRBJ2-1; the D is unclear. Germline V gene data show CDR1 as SGHNT and CDR2 as YYREEE (reference sequence). The CDR3 is made up of 15 amino acids. V was pared by 0 bases and J by 5 bases, with 12 bases between. CDR3 loop: CASSLVFSSHNEQFF. The CDR3 DNA follows: TGTGCCAGCAGCTTGGTATTTAGTTCCCACAATGAGCAGTTCTTC.

This chain links TRBV24-1 with TRBJ2-7, with 8 bases fitting TRBD2. Trimming removed 4 bases from V and 3 bases from J; junction bases left unmatched: 4. This CDR3 contains 14 residues. Germline assignment: CDR1 KGHDR and CDR2 SFDVKD. CDR3 sequence: CATSDRTSNYEQYF. Here the CDR3 DNA reads TGTGCCACCAGTGACCGGACTAGCAACTACGAGCAGTACTTC.

The rearrangement joins TRBV2 to TRBJ2-7; D gene uncertain. Germline CDR1 is SNHLY and CDR2 is FYNNEI. The CDR3 totals 12 residues. Trimming stripped 4 bases from V and 6 bases from J, with 10 bases between. The CDR3 DNA is TGTGCCAGCAGTGGGCTAACTACCGAGCAGTACTTC. Translated, it gives CASSGLTTEQYF.

The gene calls are TRBV5-1 and TRBJ1-5, with 10 bases matching TRBD1. V shed 4 bases, J shed 5 bases, and the junction held 3 bases outside the gene matches. The CDR3 spans 14 residues. The germline V gene has CDR1 SGHRS and CDR2 YFSETQ. CDR3: CASSPGTGDQPQHF. Here the CDR3 DNA reads TGCGCCAGCAGCCCCGGGACAGGGGATCAGCCCCAGCATTTT.

This chain joins TRBV30 and TRBJ2-3; weak D call: TRBD2 (5 bases). The CDR3 contains 14 residues. V lost 1 base and J lost 2, with 10 bases in between. CDR1 GTSNPN and CDR2 SVGIG come from the germline V gene (reference sequence). As DNA, the CDR3 is TGTGCCTGGAGTGCACGGGGATTCACAGATACGCAGTATTTT. Translation gives CAWSARGFTDTQYF.

The V and J genes are TRBV28 and TRBJ1-4; D gene uncertain. The CDR3 sequence is 16 residues long. Germline V gene lookup returns CDR1 MDHEN and CDR2 SYDVKM. V dropped 5 bases and J dropped 8 bases, with 21 bases sitting between them. The DNA of the CDR3 is TGTGCCAGCAGTCTTTTCCAAGGACTTGCCGTGGAAAAACTGTTTTTT. Translated, it gives CASSLFQGLAVEKLFF.

The chain is built from TRBV20-1 and TRBJ2-7; 8 positions agree with TRBD1. Germline V gene sequence: CDR1 DFQATT, CDR2 SNEGSKA (reference sequence). There are 14 residues in the CDR3. With V trimmed by 3 bases and J by 1 base, 5 bases remained unmatched. The CDR3 is CSASWQGASYEQYF. Here the CDR3 DNA reads TGCAGTGCTAGTTGGCAGGGGGCGTCCTACGAGCAGTACTTC.

This clone was detected once. V and J are TRBV27 and TRBJ1-1, with D uncertain. Trimming stripped 6 bases from V and 2 bases from J, with 10 bases between. Germline V gene sequence: CDR1 MNHEY, CDR2 SMNVEV (reference sequence). The CDR3 loop spans 13 amino acids. The chain's CDR3 is CASRYTRNTEAFF. CDR3 bases: TGTGCCAGCAGGTATACGAGAAACACTGAAGCTTTCTTT.

The rearrangement links TRBV5-1 to TRBJ1-3, with D maybe TRBD1 (6 bases). The V and J ends lost 4 bases and 1 base respectively, with 12 bases between them. The V gene's germline CDR1 is SGHRS and CDR2 YFSETQ. This CDR3 region has 15 residues. The CDR3 sequence: CASSPAQGSGNTIYF. The CDR3 region has the DNA TGCGCCAGCAGCCCAGCTCAGGGGTCTGGAAACACCATATATTTT. Variable domain in full (rest from reference TRBV5-1 and TRBJ1-3): KAGVTQTPRYLIKTRGQQVTLSCSPISGHRSVSWYQQTPGQGLQFLFEYFSETQRNKGNFPGRFSGRQFSNSRSEMNVSTLELGDSALYLCASSPAQGSGNTIYFGEGSWLTVV.

This clone was picked up one time. This chain connects TRBV4-3 to TRBJ2-3; 11 bases align to TRBD2. The CDR3 is made up of 16 amino acids. Germline trimming cut 4 bases from V and 4 bases from J; bases unmatched to any gene: 7. The germline gives CDR1 LGHNA, CDR2 YSLEER. In nucleotides, the CDR3 is TGCGCCAGCAGCCTTAGCGGGGGGGCTTTAGCAGATACGCAGTATTTT. Translation gives CASSLSGGALADTQYF.

The V call is TRBV6-5, the J call TRBJ1-5; TRBD1 agrees at 9 bases. Per germline, CDR1 MNHEY and CDR2 SVGAGI. V shed 4 bases, J shed 1 base, and the junction held 2 bases outside the gene matches. CDR3 length: 15 residues. The chain's CDR3 is CASSWDRASNQPQHF. In DNA form, the CDR3 reads TGTGCCAGCAGTTGGGACAGGGCAAGCAATCAGCCCCAGCATTTT.

The V call is TRBV14, the J call TRBJ2-1; 9 positions agree with TRBD2. Germline lookup yields CDR1 SGHDN and CDR2 FVKESK. The CDR3 spans 17 residues. V dropped 3 bases and J dropped 9; count of bases not matched to a gene: 15. CDR3 nucleotide sequence: TGTGCCAGCAGCCACCCCCGTAGCTTAGCGGGAGAAAGTGAGCAGTTCTTC. It yields the protein CASSHPRSLAGESEQFF.

This chain uses TRBV6-6 with TRBJ1-6; 7 positions agree with TRBD1. Per germline, CDR1 MNHNY and CDR2 SVGAGI (reference sequence). The CDR3 runs 14 residues. V trimming: 10 bases; J trimming: 7 bases; junction bases outside the gene matches: 10. The CDR3 coding sequence is TGTGCCACCGGGGGGGCAGGGGGAAATTCACCCCTCCACTTT. Protein product: CATGGAGGNSPLHF.

V usage is TRBV6-5 and J usage is TRBJ1-5; TRBD1 agrees at 8 bases. The length of the CDR3 is 14 residues. The J segment lost 6 bases and the V segment lost 6 bases, leaving 7 bases of the junction unmatched. CDR1 is MNHEY and CDR2 is SVGAGI in the germline V gene. The CDR3 is CASSVLDRVQPQHF. As DNA, the CDR3 is TGTGCCAGCAGCGTTTTGGACAGGGTTCAGCCCCAGCATTTT.

The V call is TRBV11-1, the J call TRBJ2-7, with 7 bases aligning to TRBD1. Losses at the gene ends were 2 bases for V and 4 bases for J; bases not matched to a gene: 8. The CDR3 is made up of 15 amino acids. The germline gives CDR1 SGHAT, CDR2 FQDESV (reference sequence). CDR3 sequence: CASSLTPQGVYEQYF. The CDR3 DNA reads as TGTGCCAGCAGCTTAACGCCCCAGGGGGTGTACGAGCAGTACTTC.

The rearrangement uses TRBV30 and TRBJ2-1; a weak D match, TRBD2 (6 bases). V was cut by 4 bases and J by 9 bases, with 13 bases left in between. This CDR3 is built from 12 residues. In germline, CDR1 is GTSNPN, CDR2 SVGIG (reference sequence). The CDR3 is CAWMREFGEQFF. Written as DNA, the CDR3 is TGTGCCTGGATGCGGGAATTCGGTGAGCAGTTCTTC.

J is TRBJ1-2 and V is TRBV12-3 or TRBV12-4; the match to TRBD1 covers 9 bases. The CDR3 totals 13 residues. With 5 bases clipped from V and 7 bases from J, the junction kept 5 bases outside the gene matches. Here the CDR3 reads CASSLTGGSGYTF. CDR3 DNA: TGTGCCAGCAGTCTAACAGGGGGCAGTGGCTACACCTTC.

The rearrangement joins TRBV6-2 or TRBV6-3 to TRBJ2-1; 10 positions agree with TRBD2. After removal of 2 bases from V and 7 bases from J, the junction contained 8 bases not matched to a gene. The CDR3 is 16 residues long. Germline V gene lookup returns CDR1 MNHEY and CDR2 SVGEGT. The CDR3 nucleotides read TGTGCCAGCAGTTACAGCGGGGGGGCGGAGTATAATGAGCAGTTCTTC. It translates to CASSYSGGAEYNEQFF.

The chain links TRBV7-9 to TRBJ2-7; a possible D gene is TRBD2 (6 bases). Germline CDR1 SEHNR, CDR2 FQNEAQ (reference sequence). This CDR3 spans 14 amino acids. The V gene lost 3 bases and the J gene lost 4 bases, with 13 bases spanning the gap. The DNA of the CDR3 is TGTGCCAGCAGCTTTGGGCAGGGAGGTTACGAGCAGTACTTC. The encoded protein is CASSFGQGGYEQYF. The variable domain in full, with the rest retrieved from reference TRBV7-9 and TRBJ2-7, is DTGVSQNPRHKITKRGQNVTFRCDPISEHNRLYWYRQTLGQGPEFLTYFQNEAQLEKSRLLSDRFSAERPKGSFSTLEIQRTEQGDSAMYLCASSFGQGGYEQYFGPGTRLTVT.

This clone was recorded only once. This chain links TRBV7-9 with TRBJ2-2; unclear D gene. Trimming removed 1 base at V and 8 bases at J, with 14 bases between. This CDR3 is 15 amino acids long. The germline V gene encodes CDR1 SEHNR and CDR2 FQNEAQ (reference sequence). CDR3 nucleotide sequence: TGTGCCAGCAGCTTAGTCGCCTTCCAACAAGGGGAGCTGTTTTTT. As protein: CASSLVAFQQGELFF.

The chain carries TRBV19 and TRBJ1-1; 8 bases map to TRBD1. The CDR3 totals 13 residues. The trim removed 10 bases at V and 4 bases at J, leaving 8 bases unmatched. CDR1 is LNHDA and CDR2 is SQIVND in the germline V gene (reference sequence). CDR3 nucleotides: TGTGCCACCTTGACAGGGGTTGGCACTGAAGCTTTCTTT. Protein sequence: CATLTGVGTEAFF.

V usage is TRBV19 and J usage is TRBJ1-2; no reliable D call. Trimming took 3 bases from V and 6 from J, leaving 14 bases between them. This CDR3 has 14 residues. Per the germline V gene, CDR1 is LNHDA and CDR2 is SQIVND (reference sequence). Here the CDR3 reads CASSMETREDGYTF. The CDR3 nucleotides read TGTGCCAGTAGTATGGAGACACGGGAGGATGGCTACACCTTC. The full variable domain, completed using reference TRBV19 and TRBJ1-2, is DGGITQSPKYLFRKEGQNVTLSCEQNLNHDAMYWYRQDPGQGLRLIYYSQIVNDFQKGDIAEGYSVSREKKESFPLTVTSAQKNPTAFYLCASSMETREDGYTFGSGTRLTVV.

The chain is built from TRBV7-3 and TRBJ2-2; TRBD1 aligns across 9 bases. The germline V gene encodes CDR1 SGHTA and CDR2 FQGTGA. The CDR3 length is 15 residues. The V gene end was trimmed by 7 bases and the J gene end by 3 bases; junction bases not matched to a gene: 6. CDR3 loop: CASNPGQGYTGELFF. The CDR3 DNA sequence: TGTGCCAGCAACCCGGGACAGGGATACACCGGGGAGCTGTTTTTT.

The chain links TRBV6-1 to TRBJ2-5; no definite D call. V dropped 0 bases and J dropped 6 bases, with 11 bases sitting between them. There are 14 residues in the CDR3. Germline V lookup: CDR1 MNHNS, CDR2 SASEGT. CDR3 sequence: CASSEASASKTQYF. The CDR3 nucleotides read TGTGCCAGCAGTGAAGCTAGTGCCTCCAAGACCCAGTACTTC.